Shown below are 6 T cell receptor beta chains from a single sample sequenced in a study of T cells after posttransplantation cyclophosphamide. The table came from immunoSEQ multiplex PCR; TCRdb's copy has only in-frame clones and leaves some out. The sample has around 34,000 clones, none seen only once; the top ten hold 6.7%. Input material: PBMCs. These TCRs come from a woman in her fifties or sixties in good health and a related stem cell transplant donor.

In this sample, this clone turned up many times. The V and J genes are TRBV7-2 and TRBJ2-7; 7 nucleotides agree with TRBD2. Losses at the gene ends were 5 bases for V and 0 bases for J; bases not matched to a gene: 10. The CDR3 extends over 16 amino acids. The germline V gene encodes CDR1 SGHTA and CDR2 FQGNSA. This chain's CDR3 is CASSVKAGRSSYEQYF. In DNA, the CDR3 is TGTGCCAGCAGCGTCAAAGCGGGGAGATCCTCCTACGAGCAGTACTTC.

This clone occurred many times. This chain links TRBV12-3 or TRBV12-4 with TRBJ2-1, with D uncertain. CDR3 length: 15 amino acids. Deletions cut 3 bases from V and 2 bases from J, with 11 bases between. CDR3 amino acids: CASSFLGGTYNEQFF. CDR3 nucleotides: TGTGCCAGCAGTTTTCTTGGCGGCACCTACAATGAGCAGTTCTTC.

The sample holds many counts of this clone. The CDR3 loop reads CASSFGQGGDTQYF. In DNA, the CDR3 is TGCGCCAGCAGCTTTGGACAGGGGGGGGATACGCAGTATTTT. The chain combines TRBV5-1 with TRBJ2-3, with TRBD1 matching 10 bases. Losses at the gene ends were 2 bases for V and 6 bases for J; bases not matched to a gene: 3. The CDR3 has 14 residues. Germline V gene lookup returns CDR1 SGHRS and CDR2 YFSETQ.

This clone showed up many times. This chain links TRBV7-2 with TRBJ1-1; D not certain. The V gene's germline CDR1 is SGHTA and CDR2 FQGNSA. Trimming removed 5 bases from V and 0 bases from J, with 13 bases in between. The length of the CDR3 is 15 residues. In DNA form, the CDR3 reads TGTGCCAGCAGCCTAGGAGTGAACATGAACACTGAAGCTTTCTTT. Translation: CASSLGVNMNTEAFF.

This clone was recorded a few times. The chain couples TRBV5-1 to TRBJ1-1, with D possibly TRBD1 on 5 matching bases. V lost 5 bases and J lost 0, with 17 bases in between. Germline loops: CDR1 SGHRS, CDR2 YFSETQ. CDR3 size: 16 residues. CDR3 sequence: CASSSGGGGMNTEAFF. The DNA for the CDR3 is TGCGCCAGCAGTTCGGGGGGGGGAGGGATGAACACTGAAGCTTTCTTT.

The sample holds many counts of this clone. This chain links TRBV6-2 or TRBV6-3 with TRBJ2-7, with TRBD1 matching 7 bases. The CDR3 totals 14 residues. The ends lost 6 bases at V and 2 bases at J; junction bases unmatched: 7. Per the germline V gene, CDR1 is MNHEY and CDR2 is SVGEGT. Here the CDR3 reads CASRKGGEAYEQYF. CDR3 bases: TGTGCCAGCAGAAAAGGGGGCGAAGCCTACGAGCAGTACTTC.